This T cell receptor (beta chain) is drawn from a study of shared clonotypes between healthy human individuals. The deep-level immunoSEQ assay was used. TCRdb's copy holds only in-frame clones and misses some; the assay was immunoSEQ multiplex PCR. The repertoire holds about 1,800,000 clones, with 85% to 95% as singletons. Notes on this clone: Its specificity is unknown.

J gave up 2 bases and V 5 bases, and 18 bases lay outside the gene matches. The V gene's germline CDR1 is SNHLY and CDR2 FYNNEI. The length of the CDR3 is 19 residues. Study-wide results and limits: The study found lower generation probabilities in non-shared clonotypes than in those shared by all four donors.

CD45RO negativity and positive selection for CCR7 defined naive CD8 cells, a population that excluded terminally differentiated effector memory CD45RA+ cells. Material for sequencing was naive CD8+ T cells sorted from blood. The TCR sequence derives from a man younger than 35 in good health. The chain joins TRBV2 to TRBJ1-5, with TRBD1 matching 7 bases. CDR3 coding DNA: TGTGCCAGCAGTCTGACCGGGACAGTAGGCGAAAGTGGCAATCAGCCCCAGCATTTT. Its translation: CASSLTGTVGESGNQPQHF.